A selection of T cell receptor beta chains follows, all from one sample in a study of beta chain features in type 1 diabetes. Some clones are missing from TCRdb's copy, which holds only in-frame ones; the method was immunoSEQ multiplex PCR. The data contain 400,000 to 500,000 clones, approximately 15% of them singletons. The sequenced sample was naive CD4+ T cells from blood. These receptors were obtained from a man aged 30 to 39 in good health. The CDR3 runs from the conserved cysteine through the conserved F or W. D genes are given only for firm matches. Expanded clones get a size class; other rows say once, few or many, or leave the size out.

j_call: TRBJ1-5
clone_size: NA
d_call: NA
v_call: TRBV15
cdr3_nt: TGTGCCACCAGGCCGGCGGGGGAAATTCGCCAGCCCCAGCATTTT
cdr3_aa: CATRPAGEIRQPQHF

j_call: TRBJ2-1
clone_size: few
d_call: NA
v_call: TRBV9
cdr3_nt: TGTGCCAGCAGCGTAGTGGCGGAGGGCTACAATGAGCAGTTCTTC
cdr3_aa: CASSVVAEGYNEQFF

j_call: TRBJ2-3
clone_size: NA
d_call: TRBD2
v_call: TRBV7-9
cdr3_nt: TGTGCCAGCAGCACCTACCCGACTAGCGGAGGCTACACACATACGCAGTATTTT
cdr3_aa: CASSTYPTSGGYTHTQYF

j_call: TRBJ1-1
clone_size: NA
d_call: NA
v_call: TRBV9
cdr3_nt: TGTGCCAGCAGCGTAGTTCCGGCGAACACTGAAGCTTTCTTT
cdr3_aa: CASSVVPANTEAFF

j_call: TRBJ2-6
clone_size: NA
d_call: NA
v_call: TRBV18
cdr3_nt: TGTGCCAGCTCACCAGCGAGGTCAGCCAATCCGAACTCTGGGGCCAACGTCCTGACTTTC
cdr3_aa: CASSPARSANPNSGANVLTF

j_call: TRBJ2-5
clone_size: NA
d_call: NA
v_call: TRBV12-5
cdr3_nt: TGTGCTAGTGCAGAAGCCACATCCGAGGGCCAGTACTTC
cdr3_aa: CASAEATSEGQYF

j_call: TRBJ2-5
clone_size: few
d_call: TRBD2
v_call: TRBV29-1
cdr3_nt: TGCAGCGTTGAAGGGCCTAGCGGGACGGAGACCCAGTACTTC
cdr3_aa: CSVEGPSGTETQYF

j_call: TRBJ2-1
clone_size: NA
d_call: NA
v_call: TRBV12-5
cdr3_nt: TGTGCTAGTGGTTTTTCAGCAGGGTTCAATGAGCAGTTCTTC
cdr3_aa: CASGFSAGFNEQFF

j_call: TRBJ2-1
clone_size: NA
d_call: NA
v_call: TRBV11-3
cdr3_nt: TGTGCCAGCGGGAGGGGGTTGAATGAGCAGTTCTTC
cdr3_aa: CASGRGLNEQFF

j_call: TRBJ1-5
clone_size: NA
d_call: NA
v_call: TRBV15
cdr3_nt: TGTGCCATTTCCCGACAGTATAGCAATCAGCCCCAGCATTTT
cdr3_aa: CAISRQYSNQPQHF

j_call: TRBJ1-3
clone_size: NA
d_call: NA
v_call: TRBV5-4
cdr3_nt: TGTGCCAGCAGCTCGAGCGCTCGGAACTCTGGAAACACCATATATTTT
cdr3_aa: CASSSSARNSGNTIYF

j_call: TRBJ1-1
clone_size: few
d_call: NA
v_call: TRBV5-4
cdr3_nt: TGTGCCAGCAGCTTGGGGCCGAACACTGAAGCTTTCTTT
cdr3_aa: CASSLGPNTEAFF

j_call: TRBJ2-3
clone_size: NA
d_call: TRBD2
v_call: TRBV7-3
cdr3_nt: TGTGCCAGCAGCTACATTAGCGGGAGGGACTCAGATACGCAGTATTTT
cdr3_aa: CASSYISGRDSDTQYF

j_call: TRBJ1-5
clone_size: NA
d_call: NA
v_call: TRBV7-8
cdr3_nt: TGTGCCAGCAGCTTAGAGGGGGACCTTCGGCAGCCCCAGCATTTT
cdr3_aa: CASSLEGDLRQPQHF

j_call: TRBJ1-1
clone_size: NA
d_call: NA
v_call: TRBV9
cdr3_nt: TGTGCCAGCAGCGTAGGCTTCCGCGACTGGGCTTTCTTT
cdr3_aa: CASSVGFRDWAFF

j_call: TRBJ1-1
clone_size: few
d_call: NA
v_call: TRBV7-3
cdr3_nt: TGTGCCAGCAGCTTAACGGCAGGAGTGAACACTGAAGCTTTCTTT
cdr3_aa: CASSLTAGVNTEAFF

j_call: TRBJ2-5
clone_size: NA
d_call: NA
v_call: TRBV7-9
cdr3_nt: TGTGCCAGCAGCTTAGTAGGGTGGGAAGAGACCCAGTACTTC
cdr3_aa: CASSLVGWEETQYF

j_call: TRBJ2-1
clone_size: NA
d_call: TRBD2
v_call: TRBV11-2
cdr3_nt: TGTGCCAGCAGCCAACTCCTAGCGGGGGTTGGGGAGCAGTTCTTC
cdr3_aa: CASSQLLAGVGEQFF

j_call: TRBJ2-2
clone_size: NA
d_call: NA
v_call: TRBV28
cdr3_nt: TGTGCCAGCAGTTTACACGGGGGACCGAACACCGGGGAGCTGTTTTTT
cdr3_aa: CASSLHGGPNTGELFF

j_call: TRBJ1-1
clone_size: NA
d_call: NA
v_call: TRBV2
cdr3_nt: TGTGCCAGCAGTGAATGGTCCGGGGCCTCGAACACTGAAGCTTTCTTT
cdr3_aa: CASSEWSGASNTEAFF

j_call: TRBJ2-6
clone_size: NA
d_call: NA
v_call: TRBV4-2
cdr3_nt: TGTGCCAGCAGCAAATTCCGAGTCCAGGGAACCGGGGCCAACGTCCTGACTTTC
cdr3_aa: CASSKFRVQGTGANVLTF

j_call: TRBJ2-1
clone_size: NA
d_call: TRBD2
v_call: TRBV7-3
cdr3_nt: TGTGCCAGCAGCTTAACTAGCGGGAGTTCTCATGAGCAGTTCTTC
cdr3_aa: CASSLTSGSSHEQFF

j_call: TRBJ2-1
clone_size: NA
d_call: TRBD2
v_call: TRBV23-1
cdr3_nt: TGCGCCAGCAGTGAGTTTGGGATAGCGGGCTCCTACAATGAGCAGTTCTTC
cdr3_aa: CASSEFGIAGSYNEQFF

j_call: TRBJ2-7
clone_size: few
d_call: NA
v_call: TRBV5-6
cdr3_nt: TGTGCCAGCAGCAGTGCCGTCGAAACCTACGAGCAGTACTTC
cdr3_aa: CASSSAVETYEQYF

j_call: TRBJ2-5
clone_size: NA
d_call: NA
v_call: TRBV5-1
cdr3_nt: TGCGCCAGCAGCTTGGATGGGCGAGGAGGGAAGACCCAGTACTTC
cdr3_aa: CASSLDGRGGKTQYF

j_call: TRBJ2-5
clone_size: NA
d_call: NA
v_call: TRBV7-8
cdr3_nt: TGTGCCAGCAGCCCCGGTGCCCCTGGGCCCCAAGAGACCCAGTACTTC
cdr3_aa: CASSPGAPGPQETQYF

j_call: TRBJ1-1
clone_size: NA
d_call: NA
v_call: TRBV7-9
cdr3_nt: TGTGCCAGCAGCTTAGTTTTGCGACCTGAAGCTTTCTTT
cdr3_aa: CASSLVLRPEAFF

j_call: TRBJ2-4
clone_size: few
d_call: NA
v_call: TRBV23-1
cdr3_nt: TGCGCCAGCAGCTTTCCCGGCCAGCAGTACGACATTCAGTACTTC
cdr3_aa: CASSFPGQQYDIQYF

j_call: TRBJ2-1
clone_size: few
d_call: TRBD1
v_call: TRBV18
cdr3_nt: TGTGCCAGCTCACCGCAGGGGGCCTATGAGCAGTTCTTC
cdr3_aa: CASSPQGAYEQFF